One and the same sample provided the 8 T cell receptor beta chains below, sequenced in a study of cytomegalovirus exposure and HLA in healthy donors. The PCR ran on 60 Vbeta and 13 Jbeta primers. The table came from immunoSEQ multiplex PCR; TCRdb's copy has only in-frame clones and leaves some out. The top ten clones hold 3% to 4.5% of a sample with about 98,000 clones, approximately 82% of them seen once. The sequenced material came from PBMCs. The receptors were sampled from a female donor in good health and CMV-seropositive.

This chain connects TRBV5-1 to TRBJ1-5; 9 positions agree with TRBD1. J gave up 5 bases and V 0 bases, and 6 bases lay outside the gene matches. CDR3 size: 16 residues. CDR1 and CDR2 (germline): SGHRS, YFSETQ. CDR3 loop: CASSLGDRELDQPQHF. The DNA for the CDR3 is TGCGCCAGCAGCTTGGGGGACAGGGAGTTAGATCAGCCCCAGCATTTT.

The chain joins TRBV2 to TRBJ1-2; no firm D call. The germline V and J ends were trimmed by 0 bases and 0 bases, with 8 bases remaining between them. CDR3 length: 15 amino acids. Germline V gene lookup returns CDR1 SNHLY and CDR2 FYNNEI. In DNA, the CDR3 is TGTGCCAGCAGTGAAGCACCAGTCGCTAACTATGGCTACACCTTC. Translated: CASSEAPVANYGYTF. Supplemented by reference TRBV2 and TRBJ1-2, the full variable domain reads EPEVTQTPSHQVTQMGQEVILRCVPISNHLYFYWYRQILGQKVEFLVSFYNNEISEKSEIFDDQFSVERPDGSNFTLKIRSTKLEDSAMYFCASSEAPVANYGYTFGSGTRLTVV.

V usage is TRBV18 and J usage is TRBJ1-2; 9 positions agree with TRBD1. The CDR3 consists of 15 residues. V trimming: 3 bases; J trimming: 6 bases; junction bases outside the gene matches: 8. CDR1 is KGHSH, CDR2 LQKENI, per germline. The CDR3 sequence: CASSPDGQGRNGYTF. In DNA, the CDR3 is TGTGCCAGCTCACCCGATGGACAGGGGAGGAATGGCTACACCTTC. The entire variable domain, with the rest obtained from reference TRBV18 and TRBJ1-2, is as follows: NAGVMQNPRHLVRRRGQEARLRCSPMKGHSHVYWYRQLPEEGLKFMVYLQKENIIDESGMPKERFSAEFPKEGPSILRIQQVVRGDSAAYFCASSPDGQGRNGYTFGSGTRLTVV.

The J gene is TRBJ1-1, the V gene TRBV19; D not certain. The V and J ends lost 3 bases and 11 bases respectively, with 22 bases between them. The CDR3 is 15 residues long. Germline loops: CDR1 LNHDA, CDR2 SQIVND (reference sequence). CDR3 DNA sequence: TGTGCCAGTAGTATTGACCCTACGACGGCCGGGAGGGCTTTCTTT. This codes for CASSIDPTTAGRAFF.

The CDR3 here is CASSLAGTDTDTQYF. DNA of the CDR3: TGCGCCAGCAGCTTGGCCGGGACAGACACAGATACGCAGTATTTT. V and J are TRBV5-1 and TRBJ2-3, with 7 positions matching TRBD1. V dropped 0 bases and J dropped 2; count of bases not matched to a gene: 3. The CDR3 has 15 residues. Germline CDR1 reads SGHRS; CDR2 reads YFSETQ.

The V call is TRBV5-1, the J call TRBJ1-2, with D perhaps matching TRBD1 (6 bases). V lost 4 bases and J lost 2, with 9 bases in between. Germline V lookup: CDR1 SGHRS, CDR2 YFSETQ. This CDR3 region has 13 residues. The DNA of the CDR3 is TGCGCCAGCAGCCTCGGACAGAACTATGGCTACACCTTC. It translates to CASSLGQNYGYTF.

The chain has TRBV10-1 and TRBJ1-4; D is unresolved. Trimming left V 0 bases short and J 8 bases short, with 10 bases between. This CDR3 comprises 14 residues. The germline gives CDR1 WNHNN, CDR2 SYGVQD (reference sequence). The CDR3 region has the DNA TGCGCCAGCAGTGAGTCCCCCGCGGGGGAAAAACTGTTTTTT. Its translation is CASSESPAGEKLFF.

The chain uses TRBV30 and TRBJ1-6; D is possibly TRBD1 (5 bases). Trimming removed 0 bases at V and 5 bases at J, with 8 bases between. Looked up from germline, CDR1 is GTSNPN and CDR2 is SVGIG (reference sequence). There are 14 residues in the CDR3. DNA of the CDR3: TGTGCCTGGAGTGTACTACAGGATAATTCACCCCTCCACTTT. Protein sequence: CAWSVLQDNSPLHF. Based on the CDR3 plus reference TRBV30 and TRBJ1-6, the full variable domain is SQTIHQWPATLVQPVGSPLSLECTVEGTSNPNLYWYRQAAGRGLQLLFYSVGIGQISSEVPQNLSASRPQDRQFILSSKKLLLSDSGFYLCAWSVLQDNSPLHFGNGTRLTVT.